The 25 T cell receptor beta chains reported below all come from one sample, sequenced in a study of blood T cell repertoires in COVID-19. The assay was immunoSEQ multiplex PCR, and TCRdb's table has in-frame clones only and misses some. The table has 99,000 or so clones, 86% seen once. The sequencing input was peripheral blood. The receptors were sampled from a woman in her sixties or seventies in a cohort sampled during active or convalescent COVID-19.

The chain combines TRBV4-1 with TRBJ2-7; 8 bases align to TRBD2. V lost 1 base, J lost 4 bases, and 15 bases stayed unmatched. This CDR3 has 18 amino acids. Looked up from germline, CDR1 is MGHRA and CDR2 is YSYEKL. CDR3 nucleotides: TGCGCCAGCAGCCAAGTTCTAGGGGTCGGGGGGGCGCTATACGAGCAGTACTTC. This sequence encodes CASSQVLGVGGALYEQYF.

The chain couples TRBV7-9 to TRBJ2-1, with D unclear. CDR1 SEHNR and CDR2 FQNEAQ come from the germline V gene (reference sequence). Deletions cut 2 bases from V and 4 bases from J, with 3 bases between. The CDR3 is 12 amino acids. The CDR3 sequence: CASSLQYNEQFF. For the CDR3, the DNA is TGTGCCAGCAGCTTACAGTACAATGAGCAGTTCTTC.

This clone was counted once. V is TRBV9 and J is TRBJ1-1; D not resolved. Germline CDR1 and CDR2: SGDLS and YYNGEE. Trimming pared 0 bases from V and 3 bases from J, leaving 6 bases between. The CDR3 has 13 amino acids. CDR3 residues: CASSVERHTEAFF. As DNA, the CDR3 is TGTGCCAGCAGCGTAGAGAGGCACACTGAAGCTTTCTTT.

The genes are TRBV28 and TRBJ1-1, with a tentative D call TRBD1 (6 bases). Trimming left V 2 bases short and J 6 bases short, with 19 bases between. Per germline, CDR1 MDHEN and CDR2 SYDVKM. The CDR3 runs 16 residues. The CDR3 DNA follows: TGTGCCAGCAGTTTACGTACCACAGGGAATGTAGCTGAAGCTTTCTTT. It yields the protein CASSLRTTGNVAEAFF.

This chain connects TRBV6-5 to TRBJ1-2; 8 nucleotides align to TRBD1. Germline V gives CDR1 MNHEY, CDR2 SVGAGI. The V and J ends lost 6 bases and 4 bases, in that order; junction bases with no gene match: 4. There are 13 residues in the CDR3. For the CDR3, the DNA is TGTGCCAGCAGACCCCAGGGGGCCTATGGCTACACCTTC. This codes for CASRPQGAYGYTF.

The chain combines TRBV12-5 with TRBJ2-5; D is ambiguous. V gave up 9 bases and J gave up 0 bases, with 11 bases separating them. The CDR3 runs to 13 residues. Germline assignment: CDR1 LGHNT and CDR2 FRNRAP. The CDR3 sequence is CASKPSDQETQYF. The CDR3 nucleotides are TGTGCTAGCAAGCCATCGGACCAAGAGACCCAGTACTTC.

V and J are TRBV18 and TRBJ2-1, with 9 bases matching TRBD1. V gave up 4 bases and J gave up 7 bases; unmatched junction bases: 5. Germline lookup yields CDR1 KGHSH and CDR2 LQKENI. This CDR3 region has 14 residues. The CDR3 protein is CASSRRQGENEQFF. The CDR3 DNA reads TGTGCCAGCTCACGCAGACAGGGGGAGAATGAGCAGTTCTTC.

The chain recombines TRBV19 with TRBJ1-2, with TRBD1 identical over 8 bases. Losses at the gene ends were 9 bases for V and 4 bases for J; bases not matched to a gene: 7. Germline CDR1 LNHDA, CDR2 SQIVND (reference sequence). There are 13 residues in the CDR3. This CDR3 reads CASHEDRAYGYTF. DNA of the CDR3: TGTGCCAGCCACGAGGACAGGGCCTATGGCTACACCTTC. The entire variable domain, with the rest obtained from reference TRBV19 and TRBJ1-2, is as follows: DGGITQSPKYLFRKEGQNVTLSCEQNLNHDAMYWYRQDPGQGLRLIYYSQIVNDFQKGDIAEGYSVSREKKESFPLTVTSAQKNPTAFYLCASHEDRAYGYTFGSGTRLTVV.

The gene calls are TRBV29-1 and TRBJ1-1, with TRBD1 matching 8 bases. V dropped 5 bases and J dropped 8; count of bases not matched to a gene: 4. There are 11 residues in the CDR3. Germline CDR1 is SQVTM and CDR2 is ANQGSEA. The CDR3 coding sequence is TGCAGCGTTCTCAGGGGGCGAGAAGCTTTCTTT. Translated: CSVLRGREAFF.

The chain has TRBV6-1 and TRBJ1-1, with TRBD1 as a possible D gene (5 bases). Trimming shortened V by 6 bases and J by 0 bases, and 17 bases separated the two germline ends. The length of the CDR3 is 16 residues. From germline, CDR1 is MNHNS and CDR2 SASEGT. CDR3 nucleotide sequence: TGTGCCAGCAGGGAACAGGCTTTCCCCATGAACACTGAAGCTTTCTTT. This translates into CASREQAFPMNTEAFF.

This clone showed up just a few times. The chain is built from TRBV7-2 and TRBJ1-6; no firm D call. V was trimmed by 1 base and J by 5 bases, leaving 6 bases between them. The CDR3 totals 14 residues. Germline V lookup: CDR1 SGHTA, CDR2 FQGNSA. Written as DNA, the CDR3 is TGTGCCAGCAGCTTAGGACTGGATAATTCACCCCTCCACTTT. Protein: CASSLGLDNSPLHF.

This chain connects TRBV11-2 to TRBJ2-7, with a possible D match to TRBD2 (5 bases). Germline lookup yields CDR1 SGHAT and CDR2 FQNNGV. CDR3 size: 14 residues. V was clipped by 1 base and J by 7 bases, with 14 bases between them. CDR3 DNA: TGTGCCAGCAGCTTAGTCGGGGATGGAGGAGAGCAGTACTTC. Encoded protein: CASSLVGDGGEQYF. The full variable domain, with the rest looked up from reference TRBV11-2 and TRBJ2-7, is EAGVAQSPRYKIIEKRQSVAFWCNPISGHATLYWYQQILGQGPKLLIQFQNNGVVDDSQLPKDRFSAERLKGVDSTLKIQPAKLEDSAVYLCASSLVGDGGEQYFGPGTRLTVT.

The CDR3: CSASSRGGERNIQYF. Written as DNA, the CDR3 is TGCAGTGCTAGTTCGAGGGGGGGGGAGCGAAACATTCAGTACTTC. The chain joins TRBV20-1 to TRBJ2-4; possibly TRBD2 for D (7 bases). From germline, CDR1 is DFQATT and CDR2 SNEGSKA (reference sequence). The V and J ends lost 3 bases and 6 bases respectively, with 18 bases between them. CDR3 length equals 15 residues.

This chain's CDR3 is CASSTGTSGDWETQYF. The CDR3 DNA follows: TGTGCCAGCAGTACCGGGACTAGCGGAGACTGGGAGACCCAGTACTTC. The rearrangement uses TRBV2 and TRBJ2-5; 11 bases align to TRBD2. Trimming removed 5 bases from V and 5 bases from J; junction bases left unmatched: 10. CDR3 length: 16 amino acids. CDR1 SNHLY and CDR2 FYNNEI come from the germline V gene.

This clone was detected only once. CDR3 protein: CASSPLQGADDTF. DNA for the CDR3: TGTGCCAGCTCACCGTTACAGGGGGCCGATGACACCTTC. The chain combines TRBV18 with TRBJ1-2; 9 bases map to TRBD1. The junction had 8 bases not matched to a gene; V was cut back by 3 bases and J by 12 bases. The germline V gene encodes CDR1 KGHSH and CDR2 LQKENI. The CDR3 covers 13 residues.

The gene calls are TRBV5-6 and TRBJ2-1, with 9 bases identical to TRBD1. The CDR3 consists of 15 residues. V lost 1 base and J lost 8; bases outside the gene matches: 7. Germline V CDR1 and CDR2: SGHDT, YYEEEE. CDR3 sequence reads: CASSLLQGAKDEQFF. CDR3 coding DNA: TGTGCCAGCAGCTTGCTACAGGGGGCAAAGGATGAGCAGTTCTTC.

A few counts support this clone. This CDR3 is CASSQDRVYEQYF. CDR3 bases: TGCGCCAGCAGCCAAGACAGGGTCTACGAGCAGTACTTC. The chain has TRBV4-1 and TRBJ2-7; maybe TRBD1 (5 bases). V lost 0 bases, J lost 3 bases, and 6 bases lay in between. The CDR3 has 13 residues. Germline V lookup: CDR1 MGHRA, CDR2 YSYEKL.

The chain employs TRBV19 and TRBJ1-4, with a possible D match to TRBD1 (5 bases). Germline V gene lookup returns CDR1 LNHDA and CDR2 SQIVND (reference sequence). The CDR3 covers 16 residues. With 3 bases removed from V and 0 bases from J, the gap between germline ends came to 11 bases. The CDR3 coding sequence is TGTGCCAGTAGTATTGGCAGGGCGACAACTAATGAAAAACTGTTTTTT. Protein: CASSIGRATTNEKLFF. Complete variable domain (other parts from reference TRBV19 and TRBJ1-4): DGGITQSPKYLFRKEGQNVTLSCEQNLNHDAMYWYRQDPGQGLRLIYYSQIVNDFQKGDIAEGYSVSREKKESFPLTVTSAQKNPTAFYLCASSIGRATTNEKLFFGSGTQLSVL.

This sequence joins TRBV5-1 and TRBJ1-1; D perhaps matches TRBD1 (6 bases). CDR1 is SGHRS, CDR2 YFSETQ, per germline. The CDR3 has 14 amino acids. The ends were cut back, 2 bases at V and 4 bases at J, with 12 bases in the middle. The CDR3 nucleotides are TGCGCCAGCAGCTTACGACAGGCTAGCACTGAAGCTTTCTTT. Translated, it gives CASSLRQASTEAFF.

The CDR3 loop is CASSLLQGNSPLHF. The CDR3 DNA follows: TGTGCCAGCAGCTTATTACAGGGGAATTCACCCCTCCACTTT. The chain combines TRBV7-2 with TRBJ1-6, with TRBD1 matching 7 bases. The germline V gene encodes CDR1 SGHTA and CDR2 FQGNSA. V shed 2 bases, J shed 7 bases, and the junction held 2 bases outside the gene matches. The CDR3 has 14 amino acids.

CDR3 amino acids: CASSASDRGGISGNTIYF. CDR3 nucleotide sequence: TGTGCCAGCAGTGCGTCTGACAGGGGAGGAATCTCTGGAAACACCATATATTTT. J is TRBJ1-3 and V is TRBV25-1, with 8 bases identical to TRBD1. J was trimmed by 0 bases and V by 4 bases; bases with no gene match: 11. CDR3 length: 18 amino acids. The V gene's germline CDR1 is MGHDK and CDR2 SYGVNS.

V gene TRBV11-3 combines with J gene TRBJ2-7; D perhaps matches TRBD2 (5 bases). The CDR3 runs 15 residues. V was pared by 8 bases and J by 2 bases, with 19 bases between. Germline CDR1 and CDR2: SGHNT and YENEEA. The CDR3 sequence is CASLTRADSPYEQYF. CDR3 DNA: TGTGCCAGCCTCACCAGAGCGGACTCTCCCTACGAGCAGTACTTC.

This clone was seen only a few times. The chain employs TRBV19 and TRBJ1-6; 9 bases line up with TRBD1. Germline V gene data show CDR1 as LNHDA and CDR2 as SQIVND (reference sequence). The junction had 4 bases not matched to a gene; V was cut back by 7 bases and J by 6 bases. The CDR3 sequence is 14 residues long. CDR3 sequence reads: CASNGDRANSPLHF. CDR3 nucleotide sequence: TGTGCCAGTAATGGGGACAGGGCTAATTCACCCCTCCACTTT.

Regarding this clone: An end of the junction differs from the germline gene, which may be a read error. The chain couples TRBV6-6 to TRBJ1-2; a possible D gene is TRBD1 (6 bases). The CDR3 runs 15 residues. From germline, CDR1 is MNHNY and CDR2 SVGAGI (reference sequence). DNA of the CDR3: TGTGCCAGCACTTACATCAGGGGAGCTAACTATGGCTACACCTTC. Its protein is CASTYIRGANYGYTF.

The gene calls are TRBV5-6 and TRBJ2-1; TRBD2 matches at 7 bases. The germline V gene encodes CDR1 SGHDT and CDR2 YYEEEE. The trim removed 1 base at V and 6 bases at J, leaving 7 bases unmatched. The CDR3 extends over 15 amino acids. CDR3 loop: CASSLRLARFNEQFF. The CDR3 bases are TGTGCCAGCAGCTTGCGACTAGCTCGGTTCAATGAGCAGTTCTTC.